What follows are 12 T cell receptor beta chains derived from one specimen sequenced in a study of blood T cell repertoires in COVID-19. Assay used: immunoSEQ multiplex PCR; TCRdb lists only in-frame clones, some missing. The table includes 150,000 to 200,000 clones, about nine tenths detected once. The sequencing sample was made of peripheral blood. These receptors all come from a woman between 65 and 79 years old with acute or convalescent COVID-19.

The rearrangement joins TRBV5-1 to TRBJ2-1; 9 positions match TRBD2. The CDR3 loop spans 16 amino acids. The germline gives CDR1 SGHRS, CDR2 YFSETQ. J was trimmed by 4 bases and V by 1 base; bases with no gene match: 6. CDR3 in amino acids: CASSLSPAGGYNEQFF. DNA of the CDR3: TGCGCCAGCAGCTTGAGCCCAGCGGGGGGATACAATGAGCAGTTCTTC. Looking up the rest from reference TRBV5-1 and TRBJ2-1 gives the full variable domain: KAGVTQTPRYLIKTRGQQVTLSCSPISGHRSVSWYQQTPGQGLQFLFEYFSETQRNKGNFPGRFSGRQFSNSRSEMNVSTLELGDSALYLCASSLSPAGGYNEQFFGPGTRLTVL.

The CDR3 protein is CASSEGGGRGFSPLHF. The DNA for the CDR3 is TGTGCCAGCAGTGAAGGTGGAGGCAGGGGATTTTCACCCCTCCACTTT. V usage is TRBV6-1 and J usage is TRBJ1-6, with D perhaps TRBD1 (6 bases). The germline V gene encodes CDR1 MNHNS and CDR2 SASEGT. V lost 1 base, J lost 9 bases, and 16 bases lay in between. The CDR3 has 16 residues.

The gene calls are TRBV6-5 and TRBJ1-6; 8 nucleotides align to TRBD1. The trim removed 5 bases at V and 8 bases at J, leaving 5 bases unmatched. Germline values: CDR1 MNHEY, CDR2 SVGAGI. The CDR3 has 14 residues. The CDR3 region is CASSPRQGYSPLHF. The CDR3 DNA reads TGTGCCAGCAGTCCACGACAGGGGTATTCACCCCTCCACTTT.

The gene calls are TRBV14 and TRBJ2-7, with 7 bases that match TRBD1. V lost 1 base, J lost 3 bases, and 6 bases stayed unmatched. The V gene's germline CDR1 is SGHDN and CDR2 FVKESK. The CDR3 consists of 15 residues. CDR3 protein: CASSQGKGAFYEQYF. The CDR3 bases are TGTGCCAGCAGCCAAGGGAAGGGGGCCTTCTACGAGCAGTACTTC.

The rearrangement joins TRBV15 to TRBJ1-6; D call uncertain. Trimming took off 3 bases at V and 5 bases at J, with 11 bases between the two ends. The CDR3 consists of 15 residues. Germline CDR1 reads LNHNV; CDR2 reads YYDKDF (reference sequence). CDR3 sequence: CATSRGSRDNSPLHF. The CDR3 bases are TGTGCCACCAGCAGGGGGTCGAGGGATAATTCACCCCTCCACTTT.

This clone is a singleton in its sample. This chain uses TRBV14 with TRBJ2-1; 11 nucleotides match TRBD2. The CDR3 length is 17 residues. Germline V CDR1 and CDR2: SGHDN, FVKESK. Trimming took 1 base from V and 4 from J; bases not matched to a gene: 6. The CDR3 DNA reads TGTGCCAGCAGCCAAGTTTATACTAGCGGGAGATACAATGAGCAGTTCTTC. It translates to CASSQVYTSGRYNEQFF.

This rearrangement joins TRBV28 to TRBJ1-6; possibly TRBD1 for D (6 bases). V dropped 5 bases and J dropped 0 bases, with 11 bases sitting between them. The CDR3 has 16 amino acids. Germline assignment: CDR1 MDHEN and CDR2 SYDVKM. The DNA for the CDR3 is TGTGCCAGCAGTAGCCCGGACAGCTCCTATAATTCACCCCTCCACTTT. This gives the protein CASSSPDSSYNSPLHF. Filled out from reference TRBV28 and TRBJ1-6, the complete variable domain reads DVKVTQSSRYLVKRTGEKVFLECVQDMDHENMFWYRQDPGLGLRLIYFSYDVKMKEKGDIPEGYSVSREKKERFSLILESASTNQTSMYLCASSSPDSSYNSPLHFGNGTRLTVT.

The CDR3 sequence: CASSPIGQWNTGELFF. CDR3 DNA: TGTGCCAGCAGCCCCATTGGGCAATGGAACACCGGGGAGCTGTTTTTT. The rearrangement links TRBV3-1 (or the pseudogene TRBV3-2) to TRBJ2-2; D gene uncertain. V was cut by 4 bases and J by 1 base, with 13 bases left in between. The CDR3 consists of 16 residues. From germline, CDR1 is LGHDT and CDR2 YNNKEL (reference sequence).

The V gene is TRBV9, the J gene TRBJ2-7; D is ambiguous. Trimming shortened V by 0 bases and J by 5 bases, and 9 bases separated the two germline ends. The CDR3 has 13 residues. The germline V gene has CDR1 SGDLS and CDR2 YYNGEE. This CDR3 is CASSVAGYNEQYF. The CDR3 nucleotides read TGTGCCAGCAGCGTAGCTGGTTACAACGAGCAGTACTTC.

The chain has TRBV3-1 (or the pseudogene TRBV3-2) and TRBJ1-6; possible D gene TRBD1, 5 bases. Germline CDR1 is LGHDT and CDR2 is YNNKEL (reference sequence). V lost 0 bases and J lost 12, with 15 bases in between. The CDR3 covers 15 residues. The DNA of the CDR3 is TGTGCCAGCAGCCAAGAGGTCCAGCCGGGGGGACCCCTCCACTTT. Its translation: CASSQEVQPGGPLHF.

This clone was seen once. The chain recombines TRBV5-4 with TRBJ2-6; D uncertain. V was pared by 0 bases and J by 2 bases, with 6 bases between. Germline CDR1 and CDR2: SGHNT and YYREEE (reference sequence). The CDR3 is 15 amino acids. CDR3 loop: CASSLDSTGANVLTF. The CDR3, as DNA: TGTGCCAGCAGCTTGGACTCGACTGGGGCCAACGTCCTGACTTTC.

The chain uses TRBV6-2 or TRBV6-3 and TRBJ2-7; TRBD2 matches 10 bases. CDR1 and CDR2 (germline): MNHEY, SVGEGT. The CDR3 has 15 residues. Trimming took 2 bases from V and 1 from J; bases not matched to a gene: 2. In nucleotides, the CDR3 is TGTGCCAGCAGTTACCGTAGCGGGAGGTCCTACGAGCAGTACTTC. Its translation: CASSYRSGRSYEQYF.